This T cell receptor (beta chain) was sequenced for a study of shared clonotypes between healthy human individuals. Concerning this clone: What it binds is not known.

Each subset's genomic DNA was split evenly across several immunoSEQ plates. Sequencing was performed with immunoSEQ multiplex PCR; in TCRdb, only in-frame clones are kept and a portion is missing. The repertoire consists of 2.3 million or so clones, with roughly 93% occurring once and the leading ten covering 0.39%. General study points: Naive subsets tended to show greater estimated richness than memory subsets. Measured sharing among donors was expected to vary with sequencing depth. Though the depth was large, rarefaction showed that sorted-subset sequencing was incomplete.

V lost 4 bases and J lost 0, with 14 bases in between. The CDR3 loop spans 15 amino acids. CDR1 SGHRS and CDR2 YFSETQ come from the germline V gene. The TCR originated in a man younger than 30 in good health. Some clones in this sample may be carry-over from other donors' samples. The sample was naive CD4+ T cells from PBMCs. Stated subset: CD45RA+ positively selected. The chain combines TRBV5-1 with TRBJ2-7; D tentatively fits TRBD1 or TRBD2 (5 bases each). The CDR3 region is CASSLGVDLSYEQYF. In nucleotides, the CDR3 is TGCGCCAGCAGCCTGGGGGTGGACCTCTCCTACGAGCAGTACTTC.